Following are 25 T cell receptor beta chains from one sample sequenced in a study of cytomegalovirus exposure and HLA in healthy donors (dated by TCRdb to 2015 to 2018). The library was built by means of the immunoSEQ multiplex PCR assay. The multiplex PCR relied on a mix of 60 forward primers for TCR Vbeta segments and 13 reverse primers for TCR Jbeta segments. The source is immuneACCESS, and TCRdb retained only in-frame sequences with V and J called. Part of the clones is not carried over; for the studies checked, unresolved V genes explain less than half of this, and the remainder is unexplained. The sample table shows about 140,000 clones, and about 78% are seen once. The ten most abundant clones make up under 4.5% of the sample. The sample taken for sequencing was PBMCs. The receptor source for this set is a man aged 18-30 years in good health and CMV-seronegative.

CDR3 sequence: CASSLGGDSPLHF. In DNA form, the CDR3 reads TGTGCCAGCAGCTTAGGGGGGGATTCACCCCTCCACTTT. V is TRBV11-3 and J is TRBJ1-6; weak D call: TRBD1 (5 bases). There are 13 residues in the CDR3. Germline CDR1 reads SGHNT; CDR2 reads YENEEA. V was pared by 1 base and J by 8 bases, with 6 bases between.

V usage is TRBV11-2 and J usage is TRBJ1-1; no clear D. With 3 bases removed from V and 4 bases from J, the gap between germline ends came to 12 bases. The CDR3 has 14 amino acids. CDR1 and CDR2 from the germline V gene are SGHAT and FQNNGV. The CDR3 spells CASSFQTGITEAFF. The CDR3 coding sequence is TGTGCCAGCAGCTTTCAGACGGGGATCACTGAAGCTTTCTTT. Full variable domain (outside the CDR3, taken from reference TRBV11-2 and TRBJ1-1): EAGVAQSPRYKIIEKRQSVAFWCNPISGHATLYWYQQILGQGPKLLIQFQNNGVVDDSQLPKDRFSAERLKGVDSTLKIQPAKLEDSAVYLCASSFQTGITEAFFGQGTRLTVV.

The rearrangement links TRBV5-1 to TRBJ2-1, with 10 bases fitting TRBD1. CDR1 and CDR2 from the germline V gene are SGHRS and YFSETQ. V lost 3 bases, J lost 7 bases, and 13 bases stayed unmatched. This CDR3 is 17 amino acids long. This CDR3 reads CASSYPTGTGAVNEQFF. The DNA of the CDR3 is TGCGCCAGCAGCTACCCAACCGGGACAGGGGCAGTGAATGAGCAGTTCTTC.

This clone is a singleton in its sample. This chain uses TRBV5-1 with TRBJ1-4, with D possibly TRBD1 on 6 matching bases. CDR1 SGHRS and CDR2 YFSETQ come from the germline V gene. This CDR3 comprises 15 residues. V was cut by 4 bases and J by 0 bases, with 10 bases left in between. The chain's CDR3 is CASSLQGSTNEKLFF. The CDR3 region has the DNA TGCGCCAGCAGCCTTCAGGGGTCAACTAATGAAAAACTGTTTTTT.

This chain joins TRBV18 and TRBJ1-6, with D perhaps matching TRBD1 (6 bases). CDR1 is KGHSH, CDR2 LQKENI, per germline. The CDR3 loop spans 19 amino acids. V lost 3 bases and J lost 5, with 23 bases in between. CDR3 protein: CASSPFEVGGLENNSPLHF. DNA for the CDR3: TGTGCCAGCTCACCTTTCGAAGTGGGGGGGCTCGAAAATAATTCACCCCTCCACTTT.

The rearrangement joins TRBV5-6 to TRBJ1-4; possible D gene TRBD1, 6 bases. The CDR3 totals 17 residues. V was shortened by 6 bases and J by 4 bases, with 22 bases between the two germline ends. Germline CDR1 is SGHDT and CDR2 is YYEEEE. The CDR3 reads CASNPLQGLGINEKLFF. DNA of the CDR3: TGTGCCAGCAACCCCTTACAGGGATTGGGGATTAATGAAAAACTGTTTTTT.

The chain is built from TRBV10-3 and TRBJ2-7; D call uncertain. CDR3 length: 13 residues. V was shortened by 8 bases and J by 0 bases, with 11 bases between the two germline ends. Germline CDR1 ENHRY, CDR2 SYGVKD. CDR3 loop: CAIAAALSYEQYF. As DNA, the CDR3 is TGTGCCATCGCGGCGGCACTCTCCTACGAGCAGTACTTC.

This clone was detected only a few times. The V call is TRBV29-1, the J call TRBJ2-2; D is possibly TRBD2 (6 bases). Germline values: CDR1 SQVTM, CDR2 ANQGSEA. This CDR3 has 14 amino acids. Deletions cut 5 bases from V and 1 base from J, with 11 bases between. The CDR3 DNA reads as TGCAGCGTTTTTTTAGCGGTGAACACCGGGGAGCTGTTTTTT. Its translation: CSVFLAVNTGELFF.

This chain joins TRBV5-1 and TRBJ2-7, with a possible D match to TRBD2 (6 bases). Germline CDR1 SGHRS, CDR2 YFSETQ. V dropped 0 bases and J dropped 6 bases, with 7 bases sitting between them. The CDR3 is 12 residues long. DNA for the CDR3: TGCGCCAGCAGCTTGGCGACTAGCGAGCAGTACTTC. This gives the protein CASSLATSEQYF. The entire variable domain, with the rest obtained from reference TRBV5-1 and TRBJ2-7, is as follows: KAGVTQTPRYLIKTRGQQVTLSCSPISGHRSVSWYQQTPGQGLQFLFEYFSETQRNKGNFPGRFSGRQFSNSRSEMNVSTLELGDSALYLCASSLATSEQYFGPGTRLTVT.

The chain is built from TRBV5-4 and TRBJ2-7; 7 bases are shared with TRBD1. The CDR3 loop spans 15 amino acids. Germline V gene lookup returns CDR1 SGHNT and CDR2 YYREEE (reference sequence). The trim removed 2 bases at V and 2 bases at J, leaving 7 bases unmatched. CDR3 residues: CASSFEQGRTYEQYF. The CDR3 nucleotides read TGTGCCAGCAGCTTTGAACAGGGGCGTACCTACGAGCAGTACTTC.

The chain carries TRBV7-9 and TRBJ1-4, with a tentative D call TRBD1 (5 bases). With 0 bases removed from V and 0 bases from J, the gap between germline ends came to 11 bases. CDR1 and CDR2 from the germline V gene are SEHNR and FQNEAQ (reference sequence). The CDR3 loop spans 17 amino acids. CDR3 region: CASSLARSTATNEKLFF. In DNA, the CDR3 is TGTGCCAGCAGCTTAGCGCGGTCGACAGCAACTAATGAAAAACTGTTTTTT.

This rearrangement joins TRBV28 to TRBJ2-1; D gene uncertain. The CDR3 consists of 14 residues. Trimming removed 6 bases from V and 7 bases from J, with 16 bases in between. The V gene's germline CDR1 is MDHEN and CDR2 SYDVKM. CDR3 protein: CASRPIGAVNEQFF. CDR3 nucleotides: TGTGCCAGCAGACCGATCGGAGCCGTGAATGAGCAGTTCTTC.

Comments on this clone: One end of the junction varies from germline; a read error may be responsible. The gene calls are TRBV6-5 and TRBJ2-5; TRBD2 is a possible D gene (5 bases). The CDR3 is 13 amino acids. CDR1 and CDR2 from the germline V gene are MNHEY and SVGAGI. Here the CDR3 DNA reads TGTGCCAGCACACTCACCCTGGGAGAGGCCCAGTACTTC. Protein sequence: CASTLTLGEAQYF.

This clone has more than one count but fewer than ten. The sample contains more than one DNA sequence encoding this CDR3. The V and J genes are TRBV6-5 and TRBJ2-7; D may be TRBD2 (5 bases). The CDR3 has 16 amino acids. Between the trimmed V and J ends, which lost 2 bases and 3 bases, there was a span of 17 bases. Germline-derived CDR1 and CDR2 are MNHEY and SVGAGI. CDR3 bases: TGTGCCAGCAGTTACCAACTAGTCGTTTTTTTCTACGAGCAGTACTTC. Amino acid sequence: CASSYQLVVFFYEQYF.

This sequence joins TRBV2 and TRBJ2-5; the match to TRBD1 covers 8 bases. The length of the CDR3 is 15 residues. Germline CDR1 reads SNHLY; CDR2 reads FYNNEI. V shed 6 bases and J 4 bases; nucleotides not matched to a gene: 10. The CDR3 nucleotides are TGTGCCAGCAGATCGATAACAGGGGGGAGAGAGACCCAGTACTTC. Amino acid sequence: CASRSITGGRETQYF.

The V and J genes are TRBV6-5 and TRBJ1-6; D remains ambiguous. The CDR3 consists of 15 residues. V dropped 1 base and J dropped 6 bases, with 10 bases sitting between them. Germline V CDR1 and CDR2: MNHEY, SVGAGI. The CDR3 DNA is TGTGCCAGCAGTTACTTTGCGGGTGGTAATTCACCCCTCCACTTT. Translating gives CASSYFAGGNSPLHF.

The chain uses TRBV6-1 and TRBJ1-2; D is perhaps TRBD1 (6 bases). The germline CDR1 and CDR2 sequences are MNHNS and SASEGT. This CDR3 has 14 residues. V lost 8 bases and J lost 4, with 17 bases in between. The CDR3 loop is CASADRSSVYGYTF. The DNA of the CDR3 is TGTGCCAGCGCAGACAGGTCCTCCGTCTATGGCTACACCTTC.

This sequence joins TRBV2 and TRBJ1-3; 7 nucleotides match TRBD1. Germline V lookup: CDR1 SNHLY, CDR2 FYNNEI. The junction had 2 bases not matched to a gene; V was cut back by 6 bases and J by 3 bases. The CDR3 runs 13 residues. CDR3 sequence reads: CASRTGFGNTIYF. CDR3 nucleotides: TGTGCCAGCAGGACAGGGTTTGGAAACACCATATATTTT.

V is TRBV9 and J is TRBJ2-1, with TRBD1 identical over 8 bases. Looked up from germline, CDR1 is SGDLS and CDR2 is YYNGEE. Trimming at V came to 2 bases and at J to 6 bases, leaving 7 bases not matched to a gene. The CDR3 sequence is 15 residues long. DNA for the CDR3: TGTGCCAGCAGCGTTACCGGGACAGGCTCCAATGAGCAGTTCTTC. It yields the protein CASSVTGTGSNEQFF.

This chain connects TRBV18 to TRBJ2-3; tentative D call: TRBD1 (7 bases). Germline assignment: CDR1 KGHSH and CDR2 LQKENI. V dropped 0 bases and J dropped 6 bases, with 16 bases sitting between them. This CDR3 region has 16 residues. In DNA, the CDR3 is TGTGCCAGCTCACCACCGCTGCAGGGGGGTCGGGATACGCAGTATTTT. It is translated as CASSPPLQGGRDTQYF.

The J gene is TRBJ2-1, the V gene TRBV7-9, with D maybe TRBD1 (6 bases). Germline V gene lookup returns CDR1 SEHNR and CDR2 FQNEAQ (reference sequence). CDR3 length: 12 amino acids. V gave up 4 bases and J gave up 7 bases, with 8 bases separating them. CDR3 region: CASSYRENEQFF. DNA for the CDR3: TGTGCCAGCAGCTACAGGGAAAATGAGCAGTTCTTC.

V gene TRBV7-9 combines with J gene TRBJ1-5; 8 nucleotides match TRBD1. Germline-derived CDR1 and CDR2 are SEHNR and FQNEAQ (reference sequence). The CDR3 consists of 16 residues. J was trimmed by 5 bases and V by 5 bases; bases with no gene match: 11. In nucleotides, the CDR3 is TGTGCCAGCAGCCCACCCCCTCAGGGGGCCGATCAGCCCCAGCATTTT. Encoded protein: CASSPPPQGADQPQHF.

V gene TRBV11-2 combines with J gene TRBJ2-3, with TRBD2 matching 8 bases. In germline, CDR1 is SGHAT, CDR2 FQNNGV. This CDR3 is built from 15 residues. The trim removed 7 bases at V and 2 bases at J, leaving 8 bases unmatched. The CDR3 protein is CASTLGGGITDTQYF. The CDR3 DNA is TGTGCCAGCACTCTCGGGGGGGGTATCACAGATACGCAGTATTTT.

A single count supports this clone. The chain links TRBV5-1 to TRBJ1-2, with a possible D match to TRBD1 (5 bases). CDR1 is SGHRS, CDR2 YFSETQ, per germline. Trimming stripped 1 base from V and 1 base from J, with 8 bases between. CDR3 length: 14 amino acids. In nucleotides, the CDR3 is TGCGCCAGCAGCTTGAGTCAGGGTAACTATGGCTACACCTTC. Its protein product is CASSLSQGNYGYTF.

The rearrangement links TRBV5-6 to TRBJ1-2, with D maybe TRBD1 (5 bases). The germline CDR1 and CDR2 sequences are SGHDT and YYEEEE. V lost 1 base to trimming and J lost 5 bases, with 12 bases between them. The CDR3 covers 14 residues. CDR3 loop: CASSLRGSLYGYTF. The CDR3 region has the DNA TGTGCCAGCAGCTTGAGGGGATCTCTATATGGCTACACCTTC.